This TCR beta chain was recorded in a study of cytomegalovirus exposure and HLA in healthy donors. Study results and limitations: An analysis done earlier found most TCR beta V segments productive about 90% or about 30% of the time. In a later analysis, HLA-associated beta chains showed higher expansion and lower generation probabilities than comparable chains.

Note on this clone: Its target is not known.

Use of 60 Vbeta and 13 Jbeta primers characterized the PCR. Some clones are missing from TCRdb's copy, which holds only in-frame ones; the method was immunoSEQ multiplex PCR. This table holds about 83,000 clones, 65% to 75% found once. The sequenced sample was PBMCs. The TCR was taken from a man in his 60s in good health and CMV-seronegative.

In nucleotides, the CDR3 is TGTGCCAGCAGCCAAGAGGAGGGCAGATACCAAGAGACCCAGTACTTC. It codes for CASSQEEGRYQETQYF. The chain couples TRBV4-2 to TRBJ2-5; perhaps TRBD2 as D (6 bases). This CDR3 has 16 amino acids. From germline, CDR1 is LGHNA and CDR2 YNFKEQ. V lost 0 bases and J 0 bases, leaving 11 bases between the germline ends.